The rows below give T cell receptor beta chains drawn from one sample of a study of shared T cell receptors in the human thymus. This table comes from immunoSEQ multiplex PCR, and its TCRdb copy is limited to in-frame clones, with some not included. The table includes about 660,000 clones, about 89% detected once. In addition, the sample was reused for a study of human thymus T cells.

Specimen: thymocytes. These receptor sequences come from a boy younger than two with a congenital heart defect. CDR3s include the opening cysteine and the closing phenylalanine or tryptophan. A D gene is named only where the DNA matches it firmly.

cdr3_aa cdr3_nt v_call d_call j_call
CASSRRGGAYGYTF TGTGCCAGCAGTCGTCGCGGGGGCGCGTATGGCTACACCTTC TRBV28 . TRBJ1-2
CASSYPRTGHEQFF TGTGCCAGCAGTTACCCCAGGACAGGGCATGAGCAGTTCTTC TRBV6-6 TRBD1 TRBJ2-1
CASRTTNTQYF TGTGCCAGCAGGACAACCAATACGCAGTATTTT TRBV28 . TRBJ2-3
CASSLGGQGHYGYTF TGTGCCAGCAGTTTAGGGGGACAGGGACACTATGGCTACACCTTC TRBV27 TRBD1 TRBJ1-2
CASSQGASNQPQHF TGTGCCAGTAGCCAGGGGGCTAGCAATCAGCCCCAGCATTTT TRBV19 TRBD1 TRBJ1-5
CASSQDLTEAFF TGCGCCAGCAGCCAAGATTTAACTGAAGCTTTCTTT TRBV4-1 . TRBJ1-1
CASSLFSSGRAPDTQYF TGTGCCAGCAGTTTATTTTCTAGCGGGAGGGCCCCAGATACGCAGTATTTT TRBV27 TRBD2 TRBJ2-3
CASRIYNNEKLFF TGTGCCAGCAGGATTTACAATAATGAAAAACTGTTTTTT TRBV27 . TRBJ1-4
CASRGSLNEQYF TGTGCCAGCAGGGGTAGCTTAAACGAGCAGTACTTC TRBV2 . TRBJ2-7
CASSSFRGNNQPQHF TGTGCCAGCAGTAGTTTCCGGGGGAACAATCAGCCCCAGCATTTT TRBV6-1 . TRBJ1-5
CASSLGTSDLDEQYF TGTGCCAGCAGCTTAGGGACTAGCGATTTGGATGAGCAGTACTTC TRBV7-9 TRBD2 TRBJ2-7
CASSGGGGTYYGYTF TGTGCCAGCAGTGGGGGTGGGGGGACCTACTATGGCTACACCTTC TRBV6-1 . TRBJ1-2
CASSLAPGTGAQRNYEQYF TGCGCCAGCAGCTTGGCTCCCGGGACAGGGGCCCAAAGAAACTACGAGCAGTACTTC TRBV5-1 TRBD1 TRBJ2-7
CASSLREAQGSYYGYTF TGCGCCAGCAGCTTGCGCGAGGCACAAGGATCCTACTATGGCTACACCTTC TRBV5-1 . TRBJ1-2
CASSLDSRGRSYEQYF TGTGCCAGCAGCTTAGATTCTCGCGGGAGGTCCTACGAGCAGTACTTC TRBV11-2 TRBD2 TRBJ2-7
CSVDAGTNTEAFF TGCAGCGTTGACGCAGGTACGAACACTGAAGCTTTCTTT TRBV29-1 . TRBJ1-1
CASSEGQGETEAFF TGCGCCAGCAGTGAGGGACAGGGCGAAACTGAAGCTTTCTTT TRBV10-1 TRBD1 TRBJ1-1
CASSFYLGQGAGEQFF TGTGCCAGCAGCTTTTATCTGGGACAGGGGGCAGGTGAGCAGTTCTTC TRBV13 TRBD1 TRBJ2-1
CASSYTAPGHQNTEAFF TGTGCCAGCAGTTATACAGCCCCGGGACACCAGAACACTGAAGCTTTCTTT TRBV5-6 . TRBJ1-1
CAISFRDSNSYEQYF TGTGCCATCAGCTTCCGGGACAGTAACTCCTACGAGCAGTACTTC TRBV10-3 TRBD1 TRBJ2-7
CASSKDVRDSSYNSPLHF TGTGCCAGCAGCAAAGACGTCCGGGACAGCTCCTATAATTCACCCCTCCACTTT TRBV7-8 TRBD1 TRBJ1-6
CASSTLGPGRNEQYF TGTGCCAGCAGTACTCTGGGGCCGGGTCGGAACGAGCAGTACTTC TRBV27 . TRBJ2-7
CASSSKGGVEAFF TGTGCCAGCAGCTCAAAGGGAGGGGTTGAAGCTTTCTTT TRBV13 . TRBJ1-1
CASSHIWTGESDTQYF TGCGCCAGCAGCCATATTTGGACAGGGGAGTCGGATACGCAGTATTTT TRBV4-3 TRBD1 TRBJ2-3
CASSEWTGGDYGYTF TGCGCCAGCAGTGAATGGACAGGGGGGGACTATGGCTACACCTTC TRBV10-2 TRBD1 TRBJ1-2
CASSLARDRVDSPLHF TGTGCCAGCAGCTTAGCGCGGGACAGGGTTGATTCACCCCTCCACTTT TRBV7-8 TRBD1 TRBJ1-6
CASSIDLFRTVSGNTIYF TGTGCCAGTAGTATAGATCTATTTAGGACAGTCTCTGGAAACACCATATATTTT TRBV19 . TRBJ1-3